A single sample gave rise to the 9 T cell receptor beta chains below, sequenced in a study of T cell changes during pregnancy in multiple sclerosis. Only in-frame clones appear in the TCRdb table, and some are missing; sequencing was by immunoSEQ multiplex PCR. The table shows about 83,000 clones, with 91% occurring only once. Source: PBMCs, taken in the first trimester of pregnancy. The receptors were gathered from a female donor in good health, serving as a control in a pregnancy study. Some clones in this sample may be carry-over from other donors' samples.

The chain recombines TRBV30 with TRBJ1-1; 10 bases match TRBD1. V lost 5 bases, J lost 5 bases, and 8 bases stayed unmatched. CDR3 length: 14 residues. Germline assignment: CDR1 GTSNPN and CDR2 SVGIG (reference sequence). CDR3 DNA sequence: TGTGCCTGGGAAGCCCGACAGGGGGCAACTGAAGCTTTCTTT. This gives the protein CAWEARQGATEAFF.

The chain has TRBV25-1 and TRBJ1-5, with TRBD1 as a possible D gene (5 bases). This CDR3 spans 14 amino acids. V lost 1 base, J lost 4 bases, and 8 bases lay in between. In germline, CDR1 is MGHDK, CDR2 SYGVNS. Written as DNA, the CDR3 is TGTGCCAGCAGTGAATTAGGGGAAAATCAGCCCCAGCATTTT. This gives the protein CASSELGENQPQHF.

The V and J genes are TRBV7-2 and TRBJ2-5; 7 positions agree with TRBD2. With V trimmed by 5 bases and J by 2 bases, 8 bases remained unmatched. The germline gives CDR1 SGHTA, CDR2 FQGNSA. The CDR3 contains 15 residues. CDR3 sequence (DNA): TGTGCCAGCAGCGTAGACGGGACTACTCAAGAGACCCAGTACTTC. Encoded protein: CASSVDGTTQETQYF.

V and J are TRBV10-3 and TRBJ2-5, with a possible D match to TRBD1 (6 bases). TRBJ2-7 explains the end of the DNA better; the J call may be wrong. The CDR3 contains 12 residues. Germline CDR1 is ENHRY and CDR2 is SYGVKD. In DNA, the CDR3 is TGTGCCATCAGCGAGACAGGCCCCGAGCAGTACTTC. It encodes CAISETGPEQYF.

The rearrangement joins TRBV15 to TRBJ2-1; 12 bases fit TRBD2. The junction had 4 bases not matched to a gene; V was cut back by 2 bases and J by 2 bases. Germline values: CDR1 LNHNV, CDR2 YYDKDF (reference sequence). The CDR3 consists of 17 residues. DNA of the CDR3: TGTGCCACCAGCAGAACTTCTAGCGGGAGGGCCTACAATGAGCAGTTCTTC. This codes for CATSRTSSGRAYNEQFF.

The chain links TRBV7-9 to TRBJ2-3, with a possible D match to TRBD1 (5 bases). CDR3 size: 16 residues. Germline assignment: CDR1 SEHNR and CDR2 FQNEAQ (reference sequence). V was cut by 6 bases and J by 1 base, with 17 bases left in between. CDR3 amino acids: CASRDSRLGGTDTQYF. CDR3 nucleotides: TGTGCCAGCAGAGACTCCAGGTTAGGGGGCACAGATACGCAGTATTTT.

V is TRBV29-1 and J is TRBJ2-5, with a weak D call TRBD2 (5 bases). V was shortened by 2 bases and J by 5 bases, with 18 bases between the two germline ends. This CDR3 has 15 residues. CDR1 is SQVTM and CDR2 is ANQGSEA in the germline V gene. The CDR3 here is CSVEIASPKRETQYF. DNA for the CDR3: TGCAGCGTTGAAATAGCGTCCCCTAAGAGGGAGACCCAGTACTTC.

The chain recombines TRBV5-1 with TRBJ1-6; tentatively, D is TRBD1 (5 bases). The CDR3 is 15 residues long. V gave up 4 bases and J gave up 3 bases, with 11 bases separating them. The germline gives CDR1 SGHRS, CDR2 YFSETQ. This chain's CDR3 is CASSDGGNYNSPLHF. The CDR3 coding sequence is TGCGCCAGCAGCGACGGGGGGAACTATAATTCACCCCTCCACTTT.

The chain combines TRBV5-5 with TRBJ1-6; D might be TRBD1 (5 bases). The V and J ends lost 2 bases and 14 bases respectively, with 11 bases between them. The CDR3 length is 12 residues. CDR1 SGHKS and CDR2 YYEKEE come from the germline V gene (reference sequence). CDR3 region: CASSFPVDTLHF. The CDR3 nucleotides read TGTGCCAGCAGCTTTCCGGTGGACACCCTCCACTTT.